Each of the 24 T cell receptor beta chains below was sequenced from the same sample in a study of cytomegalovirus exposure and HLA in healthy donors. The primer mix had 60 Vbeta and 13 Jbeta primers. Assay: immunoSEQ multiplex PCR; the TCRdb copy retains only in-frame clones and omits some. The repertoire consists of about 94,000 clones, with roughly four fifths occurring once and the leading ten covering 9% to 12%. Sequencing input: PBMCs. The receptors were sampled from a human donor in good health.

The chain couples TRBV7-9 to TRBJ1-3, with D tentatively TRBD1 (6 bases). The CDR3 is 15 residues long. Germline CDR1 reads SEHNR; CDR2 reads FQNEAQ (reference sequence). Trimming shortened V by 8 bases and J by 4 bases, and 18 bases separated the two germline ends. CDR3 nucleotide sequence: TGTGCCAGCGCCCCCCCATACAGGGAAGGAAACACCATATATTTT. Translated, it gives CASAPPYREGNTIYF. The complete variable domain, with remaining parts taken from reference TRBV7-9 and TRBJ1-3, reads DTGVSQNPRHKITKRGQNVTFRCDPISEHNRLYWYRQTLGQGPEFLTYFQNEAQLEKSRLLSDRFSAERPKGSFSTLEIQRTEQGDSAMYLCASAPPYREGNTIYFGEGSWLTVV.

This chain connects TRBV5-1 to TRBJ2-3; a possible D gene is TRBD2 (6 bases). CDR1 is SGHRS and CDR2 is YFSETQ in the germline V gene. Trimming cost V 4 bases and J 5 bases, with 11 bases left between them. This CDR3 is built from 13 residues. The CDR3 region is CASSARRGDTQYF. CDR3 bases: TGCGCCAGCAGCGCCCGGCGGGGAGATACGCAGTATTTT. The complete variable domain, with remaining parts taken from reference TRBV5-1 and TRBJ2-3, reads KAGVTQTPRYLIKTRGQQVTLSCSPISGHRSVSWYQQTPGQGLQFLFEYFSETQRNKGNFPGRFSGRQFSNSRSEMNVSTLELGDSALYLCASSARRGDTQYFGPGTRLTVL.

This clone appeared a few times. The V and J genes are TRBV28 and TRBJ2-7, with a weak D call TRBD2 (7 bases). Germline CDR1 is MDHEN and CDR2 is SYDVKM. The CDR3 runs 18 residues. Trimming pared 7 bases from V and 2 bases from J, leaving 27 bases between. The CDR3 nucleotides are TGTGCCAGCACCCTTTCCGGGGGGCGGGGGTCGATTACCTACGAGCAGTACTTC. This sequence encodes CASTLSGGRGSITYEQYF.

This clone has only a few counts. The V call is TRBV6-5, the J call TRBJ2-1; 11 positions agree with TRBD2. Losses at the gene ends were 5 bases for V and 5 bases for J; bases not matched to a gene: 5. The CDR3 totals 15 residues. Germline V CDR1 and CDR2: MNHEY, SVGAGI. The CDR3 DNA is TGTGCCAGCAGTCGACTAGCGGGGAGCCACAATGAGCAGTTCTTC. This sequence encodes CASSRLAGSHNEQFF.

The V and J genes are TRBV5-4 and TRBJ1-6; D is perhaps TRBD1 (6 bases). CDR3 length: 16 residues. V lost 4 bases, J lost 8 bases, and 19 bases lay in between. Germline CDR1 is SGHNT and CDR2 is YYREEE (reference sequence). In DNA, the CDR3 is TGTGCCAGCAGCCAGGGGCGGCGGGTGGGGGATTCACCCCTCCACTTT. It yields the protein CASSQGRRVGDSPLHF.

The genes are TRBV5-1 and TRBJ2-1; 15 nucleotides agree with TRBD2. The V segment lost 4 bases and the J segment 10 bases; nucleotides outside the gene matches: 3. The CDR3 extends over 14 amino acids. Germline CDR1 and CDR2: SGHRS and YFSETQ. DNA for the CDR3: TGCGCCAGCAGCGTGGGACTAGCGGGGGGCGAGCAGTTCTTC. It specifies CASSVGLAGGEQFF.

The V gene is TRBV19, the J gene TRBJ1-5; D perhaps matches TRBD1 (5 bases). The CDR3 length is 15 residues. Germline loops: CDR1 LNHDA, CDR2 SQIVND (reference sequence). Trimming removed 4 bases at V and 2 bases at J, with 12 bases between. CDR3 sequence reads: CASSKGDSRNQPQHF. DNA of the CDR3: TGTGCCAGTAGTAAAGGGGATTCGCGCAATCAGCCCCAGCATTTT.

The chain has TRBV28 and TRBJ1-5; D call uncertain. Germline lookup yields CDR1 MDHEN and CDR2 SYDVKM. Trimming took 6 bases from V and 2 from J, leaving 11 bases between them. This CDR3 is 14 amino acids long. In DNA form, the CDR3 reads TGTGCCAGCAGGCTTCCGGTTGGCAATCAGCCCCAGCATTTT. It is translated as CASRLPVGNQPQHF. Full variable domain (remainder filled in from reference TRBV28 and TRBJ1-5): DVKVTQSSRYLVKRTGEKVFLECVQDMDHENMFWYRQDPGLGLRLIYFSYDVKMKEKGDIPEGYSVSREKKERFSLILESASTNQTSMYLCASRLPVGNQPQHFGDGTRLSIL.

This chain links TRBV7-2 with TRBJ1-2, with D unresolved. The length of the CDR3 is 14 residues. Looked up from germline, CDR1 is SGHTA and CDR2 is FQGNSA. V was trimmed by 1 base and J by 0 bases, leaving 6 bases between them. CDR3 coding DNA: TGTGCCAGCAGCTTAGTAGCATCTAACTATGGCTACACCTTC. Translated: CASSLVASNYGYTF.

This clone was counted a single time. This chain joins TRBV9 and TRBJ2-5; D might be TRBD2 (5 bases). This CDR3 spans 14 amino acids. Germline CDR1 is SGDLS and CDR2 is YYNGEE. Between the trimmed V and J ends, which lost 2 bases and 7 bases, there was a span of 15 bases. CDR3: CASSVAALGGTQYF. CDR3 in DNA: TGTGCCAGCAGCGTTGCGGCTTTAGGAGGGACCCAGTACTTC.

This rearrangement joins TRBV25-1 to TRBJ2-1; 10 bases align to TRBD2. CDR3 length: 15 residues. Trimming at V came to 4 bases and at J to 6 bases, leaving 6 bases not matched to a gene. Germline V gives CDR1 MGHDK, CDR2 SYGVNS. The CDR3 DNA is TGTGCCAGCAGTGGAGCGGGAGGGGGTCCCAATGAGCAGTTCTTC. Translation: CASSGAGGGPNEQFF.

J is TRBJ1-2 and V is TRBV2; TRBD1 matches at 7 bases. CDR3 length equals 11 residues. Trimming at V came to 7 bases and at J to 14 bases, leaving 10 bases not matched to a gene. Germline CDR1 and CDR2: SNHLY and FYNNEI. CDR3 coding DNA: TGTGCCAGCACCAGGGACAGCCCTACAACCTTC. This sequence encodes CASTRDSPTTF.

The count of this clone is one. This chain joins TRBV5-6 and TRBJ1-1; D remains ambiguous. With 4 bases removed from V and 5 bases from J, the gap between germline ends came to 15 bases. The V gene's germline CDR1 is SGHDT and CDR2 YYEEEE. The CDR3 extends over 14 amino acids. The CDR3 loop is CASSPGRVYTEAFF. CDR3 bases: TGTGCCAGCAGCCCCGGGAGGGTGTATACTGAAGCTTTCTTT.

This chain connects TRBV29-1 to TRBJ2-5, with D perhaps TRBD1 (6 bases). V was pared by 6 bases and J by 3 bases, with 14 bases between. The CDR3 covers 13 residues. Germline V CDR1 and CDR2: SQVTM, ANQGSEA. CDR3 region: CSVARDTEETQYF. The CDR3 DNA reads as TGCAGCGTCGCCCGGGACACCGAAGAGACCCAGTACTTC.

Points on this clone: At one of its ends the junction is not consistent with the germline gene, which may arise from a read error. This sequence joins TRBV7-9 and TRBJ1-5; D is undetermined. CDR1 is SEHNR and CDR2 is FQNEAQ in the germline V gene (reference sequence). The CDR3 is made up of 12 amino acids. This CDR3 is CSSSLPDQPQHF. The CDR3 DNA is TGTTCCAGCAGCTTACCCGATCAGCCCCAGCATTTT.

This chain uses TRBV20-1 with TRBJ2-5; D is unclear. Deletions cut 6 bases from V and 5 bases from J, with 10 bases between. This CDR3 spans 11 amino acids. Germline CDR1 and CDR2: DFQATT and SNEGSKA (reference sequence). The CDR3 here is CSANFAETQYF. The DNA of the CDR3 is TGCAGTGCCAACTTCGCTGAGACCCAGTACTTC.

The chain couples TRBV18 to TRBJ2-3; 9 bases match TRBD2. The germline gives CDR1 KGHSH, CDR2 LQKENI. V lost 1 base to trimming and J lost 5 bases; unmatched junction nucleotides: 4. The CDR3 totals 15 residues. As DNA, the CDR3 is TGTGCCAGCTCACCACGGCGGGAGGGTCTAGATACGCAGTATTTT. Amino acid sequence: CASSPRREGLDTQYF.

This sequence joins TRBV6-6 and TRBJ2-7; tentatively, D is TRBD2 (7 bases). Germline V gene lookup returns CDR1 MNHNY and CDR2 SVGAGI (reference sequence). The CDR3 loop spans 15 amino acids. V lost 5 bases and J 6 bases, leaving 20 bases between the germline ends. The CDR3, as DNA: TGTGCCAGCAGTAAACCGGGGAGGGGGAGAATCGAGCAGTACTTC. It translates to CASSKPGRGRIEQYF.

CDR3 protein: CASSVVWGEETQYF. The CDR3 DNA is TGTGCCAGCAGCGTAGTTTGGGGGGAAGAGACCCAGTACTTC. This chain joins TRBV9 and TRBJ2-5; a possible D gene is TRBD2 (6 bases). This CDR3 contains 14 residues. Per germline, CDR1 SGDLS and CDR2 YYNGEE. Between the trimmed V and J ends, which lost 0 bases and 3 bases, there was a span of 9 bases.

The chain employs TRBV19 and TRBJ2-3; perhaps TRBD2 as D (5 bases). Germline CDR1 is LNHDA and CDR2 is SQIVND (reference sequence). The germline V and J ends were trimmed by 6 bases and 1 base, with 11 bases remaining between them. The length of the CDR3 is 14 residues. Here the CDR3 reads CASRPSGRTDTQYF. CDR3 in DNA: TGTGCCAGTAGACCGAGCGGTCGCACAGATACGCAGTATTTT.

The chain employs TRBV7-2 and TRBJ1-3, with D unclear. CDR1 is SGHTA, CDR2 FQGNSA, per germline. The CDR3 contains 14 residues. V shed 2 bases and J shed 2 bases, with 7 bases lying between them. Here the CDR3 reads CASSLRVAGNTIYF. The DNA of the CDR3 is TGTGCCAGCAGCTTACGGGTCGCTGGAAACACCATATATTTT.

This clone was detected a few times. The CDR3 region is CASSEGRGRGKLFF. CDR3 in DNA: TGCGCCAGCAGTGAGGGCAGGGGGCGCGGAAAACTGTTTTTT. V gene TRBV10-2 combines with J gene TRBJ1-4; 8 bases line up with TRBD1. CDR3 length equals 14 residues. Germline assignment: CDR1 WSHSY and CDR2 SAAADI. The V and J ends lost 2 bases and 10 bases, in that order; junction bases with no gene match: 6.

The chain joins TRBV6-5 to TRBJ2-7; maybe TRBD2 (6 bases). Trimming took off 2 bases at V and 5 bases at J, with 16 bases between the two ends. Germline V CDR1 and CDR2: MNHEY, SVGAGI. CDR3 length: 15 amino acids. The CDR3 region has the DNA TGTGCCAGCAGTTACAGGGCGGGACTGGGTAACGAGCAGTACTTC. This encodes CASSYRAGLGNEQYF.

The V and J genes are TRBV28 and TRBJ1-5; tentative D call: TRBD1 (6 bases). This CDR3 is built from 14 residues. Germline V lookup: CDR1 MDHEN, CDR2 SYDVKM. Trimming pared 3 bases from V and 4 bases from J, leaving 10 bases between. The CDR3 DNA is TGTGCCAGCAGTTTTCGAAGGGGGAATCAGCCCCAGCATTTT. It encodes CASSFRRGNQPQHF.